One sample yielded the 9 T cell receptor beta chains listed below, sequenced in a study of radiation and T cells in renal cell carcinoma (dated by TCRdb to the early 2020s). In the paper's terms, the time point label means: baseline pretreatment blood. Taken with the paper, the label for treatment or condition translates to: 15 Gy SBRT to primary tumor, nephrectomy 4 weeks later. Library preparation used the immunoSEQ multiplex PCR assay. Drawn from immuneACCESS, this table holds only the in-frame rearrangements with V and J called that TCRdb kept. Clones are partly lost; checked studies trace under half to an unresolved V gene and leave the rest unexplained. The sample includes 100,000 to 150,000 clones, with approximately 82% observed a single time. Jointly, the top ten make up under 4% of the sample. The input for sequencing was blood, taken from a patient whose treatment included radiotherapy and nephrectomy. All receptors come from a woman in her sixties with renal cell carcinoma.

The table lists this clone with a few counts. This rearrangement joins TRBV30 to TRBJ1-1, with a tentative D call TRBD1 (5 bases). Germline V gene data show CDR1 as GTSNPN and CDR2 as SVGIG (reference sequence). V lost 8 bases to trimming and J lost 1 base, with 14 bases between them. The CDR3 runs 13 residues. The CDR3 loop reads CATTRDPNTEAFF. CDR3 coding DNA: TGTGCCACAACCAGGGATCCGAACACTGAAGCTTTCTTT.

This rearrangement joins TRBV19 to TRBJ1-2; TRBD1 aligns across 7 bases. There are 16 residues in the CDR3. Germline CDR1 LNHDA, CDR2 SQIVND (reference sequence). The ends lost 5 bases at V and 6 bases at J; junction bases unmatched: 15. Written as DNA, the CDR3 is TGTGCCAGTAGTTCGCCCGGACTGACAGGGAAGGATGGCTACACCTTC. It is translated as CASSSPGLTGKDGYTF.

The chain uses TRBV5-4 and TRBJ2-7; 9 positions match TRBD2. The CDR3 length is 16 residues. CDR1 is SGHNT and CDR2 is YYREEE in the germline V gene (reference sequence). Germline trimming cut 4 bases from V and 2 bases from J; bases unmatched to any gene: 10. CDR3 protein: CASSPFSGGNTYEQYF. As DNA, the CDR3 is TGTGCCAGCAGCCCTTTCAGCGGGGGGAATACCTACGAGCAGTACTTC.

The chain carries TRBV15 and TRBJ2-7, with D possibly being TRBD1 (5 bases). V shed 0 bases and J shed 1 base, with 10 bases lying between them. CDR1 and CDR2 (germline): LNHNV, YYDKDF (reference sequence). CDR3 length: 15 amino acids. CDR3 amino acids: CATSRDLGESYEQYF. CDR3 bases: TGTGCCACCAGCAGAGATCTAGGGGAATCCTACGAGCAGTACTTC.

DNA of the CDR3: TGCGCCAGCAGCCAAGATAGGACAATTCAGGGGGACACCATATATTTT. Translation: CASSQDRTIQGDTIYF. The chain joins TRBV4-3 to TRBJ1-3; 7 bases line up with TRBD1. J lost 8 bases, V lost 0 bases, and 10 bases had no gene match. The CDR3 consists of 16 residues. In germline, CDR1 is LGHNA, CDR2 YSLEER.

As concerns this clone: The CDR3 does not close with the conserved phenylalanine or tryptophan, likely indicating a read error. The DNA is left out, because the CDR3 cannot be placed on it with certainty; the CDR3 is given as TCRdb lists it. This chain's CDR3 is CAWSANSVPFL. The rearrangement uses TRBV30 and TRBJ2-7; the table gives TRBD1 as D, unverified against the DNA. Germline values: CDR1 GTSNPN, CDR2 SVGIG (reference sequence). The CDR3 is 11 residues long, ends included.

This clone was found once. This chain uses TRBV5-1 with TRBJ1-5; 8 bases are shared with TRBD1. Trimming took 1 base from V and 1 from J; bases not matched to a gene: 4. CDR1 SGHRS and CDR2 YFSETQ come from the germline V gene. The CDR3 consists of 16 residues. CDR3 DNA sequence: TGCGCCAGCAGCTTGTCAGGGGGCGGGAGCAATCAGCCCCAGCATTTT. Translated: CASSLSGGGSNQPQHF. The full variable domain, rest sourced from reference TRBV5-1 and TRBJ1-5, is KAGVTQTPRYLIKTRGQQVTLSCSPISGHRSVSWYQQTPGQGLQFLFEYFSETQRNKGNFPGRFSGRQFSNSRSEMNVSTLELGDSALYLCASSLSGGGSNQPQHFGDGTRLSIL.

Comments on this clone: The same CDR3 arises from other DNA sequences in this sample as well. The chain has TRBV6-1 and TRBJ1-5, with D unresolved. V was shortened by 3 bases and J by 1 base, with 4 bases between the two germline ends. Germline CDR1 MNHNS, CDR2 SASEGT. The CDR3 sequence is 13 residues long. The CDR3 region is CASSDLSNQPQHF. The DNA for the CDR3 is TGTGCCAGCAGTGATTTAAGCAATCAGCCCCAGCATTTT.

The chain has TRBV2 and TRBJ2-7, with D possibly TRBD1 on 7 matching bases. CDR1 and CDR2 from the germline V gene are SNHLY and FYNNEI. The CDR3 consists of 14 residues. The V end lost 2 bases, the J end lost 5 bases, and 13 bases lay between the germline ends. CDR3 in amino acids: CASSESRGVHEQYF. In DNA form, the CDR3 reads TGTGCCAGCAGTGAAAGCAGGGGGGTCCACGAGCAGTACTTC.